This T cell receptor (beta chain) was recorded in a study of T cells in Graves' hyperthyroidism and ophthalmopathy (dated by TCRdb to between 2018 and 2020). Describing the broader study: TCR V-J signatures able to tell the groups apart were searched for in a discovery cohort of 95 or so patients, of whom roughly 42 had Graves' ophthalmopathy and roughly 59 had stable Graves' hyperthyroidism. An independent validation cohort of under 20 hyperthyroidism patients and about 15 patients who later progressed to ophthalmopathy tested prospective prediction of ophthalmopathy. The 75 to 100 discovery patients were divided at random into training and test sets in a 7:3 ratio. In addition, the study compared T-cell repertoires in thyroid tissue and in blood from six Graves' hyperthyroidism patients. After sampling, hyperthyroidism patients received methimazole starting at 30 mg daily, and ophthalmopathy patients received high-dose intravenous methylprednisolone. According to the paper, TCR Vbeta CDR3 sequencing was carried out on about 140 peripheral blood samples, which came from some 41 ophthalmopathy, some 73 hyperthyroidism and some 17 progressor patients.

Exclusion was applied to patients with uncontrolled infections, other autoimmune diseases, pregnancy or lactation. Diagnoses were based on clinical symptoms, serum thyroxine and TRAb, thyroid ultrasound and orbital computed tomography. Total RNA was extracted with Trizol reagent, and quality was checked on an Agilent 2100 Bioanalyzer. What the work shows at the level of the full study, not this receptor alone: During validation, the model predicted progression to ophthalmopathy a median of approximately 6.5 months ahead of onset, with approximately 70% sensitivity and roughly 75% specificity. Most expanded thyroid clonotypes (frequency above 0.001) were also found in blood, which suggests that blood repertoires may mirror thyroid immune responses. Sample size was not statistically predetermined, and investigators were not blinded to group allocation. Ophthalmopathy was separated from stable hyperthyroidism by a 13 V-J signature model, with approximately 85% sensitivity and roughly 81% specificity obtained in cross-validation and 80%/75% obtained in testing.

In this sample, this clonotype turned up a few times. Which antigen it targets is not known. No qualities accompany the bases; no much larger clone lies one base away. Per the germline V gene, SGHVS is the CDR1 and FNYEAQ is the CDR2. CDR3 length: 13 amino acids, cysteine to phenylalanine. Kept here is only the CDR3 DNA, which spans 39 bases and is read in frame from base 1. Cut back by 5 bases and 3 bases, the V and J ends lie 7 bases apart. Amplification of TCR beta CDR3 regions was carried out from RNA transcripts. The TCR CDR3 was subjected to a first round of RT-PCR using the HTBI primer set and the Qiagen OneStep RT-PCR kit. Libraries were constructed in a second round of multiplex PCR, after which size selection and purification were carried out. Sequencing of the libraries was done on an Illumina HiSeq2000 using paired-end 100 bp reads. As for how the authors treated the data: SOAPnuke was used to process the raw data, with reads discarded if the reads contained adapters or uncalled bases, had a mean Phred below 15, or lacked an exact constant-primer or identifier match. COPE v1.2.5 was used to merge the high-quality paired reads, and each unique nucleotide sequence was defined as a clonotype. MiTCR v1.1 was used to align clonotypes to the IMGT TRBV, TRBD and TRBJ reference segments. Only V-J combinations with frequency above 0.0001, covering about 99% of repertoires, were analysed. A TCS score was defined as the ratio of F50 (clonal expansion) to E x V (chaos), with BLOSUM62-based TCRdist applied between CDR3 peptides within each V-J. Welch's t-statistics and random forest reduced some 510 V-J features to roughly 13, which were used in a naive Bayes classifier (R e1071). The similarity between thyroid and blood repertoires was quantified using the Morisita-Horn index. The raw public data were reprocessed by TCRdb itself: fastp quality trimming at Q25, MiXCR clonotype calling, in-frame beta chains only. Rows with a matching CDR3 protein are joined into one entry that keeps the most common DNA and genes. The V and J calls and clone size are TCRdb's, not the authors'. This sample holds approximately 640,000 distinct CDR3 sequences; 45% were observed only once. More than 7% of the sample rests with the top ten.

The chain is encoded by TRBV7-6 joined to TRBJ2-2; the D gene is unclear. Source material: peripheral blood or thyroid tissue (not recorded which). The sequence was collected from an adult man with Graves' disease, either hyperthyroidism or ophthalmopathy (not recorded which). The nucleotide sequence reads TGTGCCAGCAGCCAAGATCACACCGGGGAGCTGTTTTTT. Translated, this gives CASSQDHTGELFF.